This is a list of T cell receptor beta chains from one sample in a study of T-cell reconstitution after alpha-beta-depleted transplantation in children. MiXCR, run by TCRdb on the PCR reads, gives a single entry per CDR3 protein. The data contain about 72,000 distinct CDR3 sequences, about 7.3% of them singletons. Sequenced here: PBMCs from the stem cell graft donor, sampled from the stem cell graft. Receptors originate from a human donor who donated a stem cell graft to a child with acute lymphoblastic leukemia. Both conserved end residues are part of each CDR3. The order of the fields is V gene, J gene, CDR3 protein.

V gene: TRBV4-2; J gene: TRBJ2-1; CDR3 protein: CASSRASGQRSLSNEQFF
V gene: TRBV6-2/TRBV6-3; J gene: TRBJ1-3; CDR3 protein: CASNPSSGNTIYF
V gene: TRBV15; J gene: TRBJ1-5; CDR3 protein: CATSPRGANQPQHF
V gene: TRBV6-4; J gene: TRBJ1-2; CDR3 protein: CASSFPGQGHRNYGYTF
V gene: TRBV13; J gene: TRBJ2-7; CDR3 protein: CASSSSGSWEQYF
V gene: TRBV9; J gene: TRBJ2-3; CDR3 protein: CASSVLTSGGSDTQYF
V gene: TRBV6-5; J gene: TRBJ2-4; CDR3 protein: CASAGYENIQYF
V gene: TRBV9; J gene: TRBJ2-5; CDR3 protein: CASSGSGGRQETQYF
V gene: TRBV20-1; J gene: TRBJ2-5; CDR3 protein: CSARTPGGQETQYF
V gene: TRBV6-4; J gene: TRBJ2-1; CDR3 protein: CASSQSGGSYNEQFF
V gene: TRBV29-1; J gene: TRBJ2-3; CDR3 protein: CSAGGTANTDTQYF
V gene: TRBV4-1; J gene: TRBJ2-7; CDR3 protein: CASSQEIRYEQYF
V gene: TRBV27; J gene: TRBJ1-3; CDR3 protein: CASTAAASGNTIYF
V gene: TRBV3-1; J gene: TRBJ2-5; CDR3 protein: CASSTPGTGEETQYF
V gene: TRBV20-1; J gene: TRBJ2-1; CDR3 protein: CSPGLSSYNEQFF
V gene: TRBV29-1; J gene: TRBJ1-2; CDR3 protein: CSVEGGGNYGYTF
V gene: TRBV5-1; J gene: TRBJ1-1; CDR3 protein: CASSTTGAGTEAFF
V gene: TRBV12-3/TRBV12-4; J gene: TRBJ2-1; CDR3 protein: CASRSIPGLAGGPVWNEQFF
V gene: TRBV11-2; J gene: TRBJ2-2; CDR3 protein: CASSFEAMGRRELFF
V gene: TRBV29-1; J gene: TRBJ1-1; CDR3 protein: CSVEESGNTEAFF
V gene: TRBV7-9; J gene: TRBJ2-7; CDR3 protein: CASSSGWEIYEQYF
V gene: TRBV6-4; J gene: TRBJ2-3; CDR3 protein: CASSLAGGGTDTQYF
V gene: TRBV5-1; J gene: TRBJ2-2; CDR3 protein: CASSRTVENTGELFF
V gene: TRBV2; J gene: TRBJ2-1; CDR3 protein: CASNTGTGFHEQFF
V gene: TRBV19; J gene: TRBJ2-1; CDR3 protein: CASSITGTDGGEFF
V gene: TRBV5-1; J gene: TRBJ2-7; CDR3 protein: CASYPFYEQYF
V gene: TRBV20-1; J gene: TRBJ2-1; CDR3 protein: CSAELHNEQFF
V gene: TRBV7-2; J gene: TRBJ2-1; CDR3 protein: CASRETGGGHNEQFF
V gene: TRBV12-5; J gene: TRBJ1-2; CDR3 protein: CASGADRTYGYTF
V gene: TRBV2; J gene: TRBJ2-1; CDR3 protein: CASSSLAGPGNEQFF
V gene: TRBV20-1; J gene: TRBJ1-4; CDR3 protein: CSAASADEKLFF
V gene: TRBV10-3; J gene: TRBJ2-3; CDR3 protein: CAISDGGDAGDTQYF
V gene: TRBV29-1; J gene: TRBJ2-7; CDR3 protein: CSVDGGYEQYF
V gene: TRBV19; J gene: TRBJ2-1; CDR3 protein: CASSPSGGAFDWQFF
V gene: TRBV12-3/TRBV12-4; J gene: TRBJ2-7; CDR3 protein: CASKDGGGYEQYF
V gene: TRBV27; J gene: TRBJ2-2; CDR3 protein: CASSFQGRQLNTGELFF
V gene: TRBV3-1; J gene: TRBJ1-2; CDR3 protein: CASQFSGSEGYTF
V gene: TRBV11-3; J gene: TRBJ2-1; CDR3 protein: CASSDRYNEQFF
V gene: TRBV4-1; J gene: TRBJ1-5; CDR3 protein: CASSQEVTGGYQPQHF
V gene: TRBV12-3/TRBV12-4; J gene: TRBJ1-2; CDR3 protein: CASSFEARGGYTF
V gene: TRBV7-7; J gene: TRBJ2-5; CDR3 protein: CASSLALPGTPTEETQYF
V gene: TRBV6-1; J gene: TRBJ1-1; CDR3 protein: CASSAGHTEAFF
V gene: TRBV29-1; J gene: TRBJ1-1; CDR3 protein: CSVEDWKGNTEAFF
V gene: TRBV12-5; J gene: TRBJ1-2; CDR3 protein: CASGLGTDYGYTF